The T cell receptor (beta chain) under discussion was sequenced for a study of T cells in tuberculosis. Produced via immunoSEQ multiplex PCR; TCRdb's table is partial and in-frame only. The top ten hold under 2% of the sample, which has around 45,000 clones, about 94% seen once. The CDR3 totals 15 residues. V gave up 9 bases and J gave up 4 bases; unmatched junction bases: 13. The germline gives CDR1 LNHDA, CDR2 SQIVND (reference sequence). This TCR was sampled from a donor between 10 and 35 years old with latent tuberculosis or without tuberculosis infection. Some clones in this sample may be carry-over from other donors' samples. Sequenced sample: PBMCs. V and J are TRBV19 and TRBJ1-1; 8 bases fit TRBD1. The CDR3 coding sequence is TGTGCCAGCCGAGACAGGGGATTTGAACCCACTGAAGCTTTCTTT. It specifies CASRDRGFEPTEAFF.